Sequencing of this T cell receptor (beta chain) was carried out in a study of blood T cell repertoires in COVID-19. Background on the study: Some COVID-19 samples were acute and others convalescent; all came from the United States, Italy and Spain. PBMCs, B-cell-depleted T cells, or T cells provided the cDNA or gDNA that made up the material.

V was shortened by 3 bases and J by 0 bases, with 18 bases between the two germline ends. The CDR3 is 17 amino acids. Looked up from germline, CDR1 is SGHNT and CDR2 is YYREEE (reference sequence). In the original analysis: From reference gene primer amplification, estimates of nucleated cell counts were derived. Generated by immunoSEQ multiplex PCR, the TCRdb table keeps only in-frame clones and is missing some. V, J and clone size were drawn from that table, and D and trimming were deduced from the DNA. The sample yields fewer than 100,000 clones, 90% seen once. The V and J genes are TRBV5-4 and TRBJ1-2; D remains unclear. The sample comprised peripheral blood. The sequence was obtained from an elderly woman with acute or convalescent COVID-19. As DNA, the CDR3 is TGTGCCAGCAGCTCCGGGGTTTCCGCCCCCGCTAACTATGGCTACACCTTC. It is translated as CASSSGVSAPANYGYTF.